The 15 T cell receptor beta chains in this list originate from one sample, sequenced in a study of blood T cells in healthy people across ages. Combining a sample-barcoded 5' primer with a J-beta primer mix, a second PCR ran for roughly 7 to 12 cycles. TCRdb itself ran the 5' RACE reads through MiXCR, one entry per CDR3 protein. The sample carries hundreds of thousands of distinct CDR3 sequences, 44% recorded once. Material for sequencing was blood. The receptors derive from a man aged 60-69 years in good health.

This clonotype showed up just a few times. V is TRBV20-1 and J is TRBJ1-2, with a weak D call TRBD1 (5 bases). CDR3 length: 13 amino acids. The ends were cut back, 1 base at V and 8 bases at J, with 14 bases in the middle. Per germline, CDR1 DFQATT and CDR2 SNEGSKA (reference sequence). This CDR3 reads CSARAQGPGGYTF. As DNA, the CDR3 is TGCAGTGCTAGAGCTCAGGGCCCAGGGGGCTACACCTTC.

The CDR3 sequence: CASRLAGDFYNEQYF. The DNA of the CDR3 is TGTGCCAGCAGGTTAGCGGGGGACTTCTACAATGAGCAGTACTTC. V usage is TRBV6-6 and J usage is TRBJ2-5; 9 bases map to TRBD2. This CDR3 has 15 amino acids. The V gene end was trimmed by 6 bases and the J gene end by 11 bases; junction bases not matched to a gene: 16. Germline lookup yields CDR1 MNHNY and CDR2 SVGAGI (reference sequence).

Only a few counts were recorded for this clonotype. The chain joins TRBV7-2 to TRBJ2-1; the D gene is possibly TRBD1 (6 bases). CDR3 length equals 13 residues. Per the germline V gene, CDR1 is SGHTA and CDR2 is FQGNSA. V was cut by 5 bases and J by 9 bases, with 14 bases left in between. The CDR3 sequence is CASSPDRFFEQFF. The CDR3 nucleotides read TGTGCCAGCAGCCCAGACAGGTTTTTTGAGCAGTTCTTC.

The V and J genes are TRBV12-3 or TRBV12-4 and TRBJ2-7; weak D call: TRBD2 (6 bases). With 7 bases removed from V and 0 bases from J, the gap between germline ends came to 13 bases. The CDR3 has 14 amino acids. The CDR3 DNA is TGTGCCAGCACCCCGGGGGAGAGCTCCTACGAGCAGTACTTC. It encodes CASTPGESSYEQYF.

The J gene is TRBJ2-7, the V gene TRBV5-1, with 8 bases identical to TRBD1. V was clipped by 4 bases and J by 3 bases; unmatched bases: 12. Looked up from germline, CDR1 is SGHRS and CDR2 is YFSETQ. The CDR3 runs to 16 residues. CDR3: CASSPPPGQDIYEQYF. CDR3 sequence (DNA): TGCGCCAGCAGCCCGCCGCCGGGACAGGACATCTACGAGCAGTACTTC. Supplemented by reference TRBV5-1 and TRBJ2-7, the full variable domain reads KAGVTQTPRYLIKTRGQQVTLSCSPISGHRSVSWYQQTPGQGLQFLFEYFSETQRNKGNFPGRFSGRQFSNSRSEMNVSTLELGDSALYLCASSPPPGQDIYEQYFGPGTRLTVT.

The sample holds a few counts of this clonotype. The CDR3 region has the DNA TGTGCCAGCTCACTACCAGACAACTATGGCTACACCTTC. Translated, it gives CASSLPDNYGYTF. The rearrangement joins TRBV18 to TRBJ1-2; no clear D gene. The V gene's germline CDR1 is KGHSH and CDR2 LQKENI. With 4 bases removed from V and 2 bases from J, the gap between germline ends came to 8 bases. The CDR3 length is 13 residues. Supplemented by reference TRBV18 and TRBJ1-2, the full variable domain reads NAGVMQNPRHLVRRRGQEARLRCSPMKGHSHVYWYRQLPEEGLKFMVYLQKENIIDESGMPKERFSAEFPKEGPSILRIQQVVRGDSAAYFCASSLPDNYGYTFGSGTRLTVV.

There are many counts of this clonotype. CDR3 residues: CAISESAGLAKNIQYF. CDR3 nucleotides: TGTGCCATCAGTGAGTCGGCCGGATTAGCCAAAAACATTCAGTACTTC. The genes are TRBV10-3 and TRBJ2-4; D unresolved. Germline V lookup: CDR1 ENHRY, CDR2 SYGVKD. The CDR3 is 16 amino acids. V was trimmed by 0 bases and J by 0 bases, leaving 9 bases between them.

This clonotype was counted between two and nine times. The genes are TRBV29-1 and TRBJ2-2; 8 positions agree with TRBD1. The CDR3 extends over 13 amino acids. Germline-derived CDR1 and CDR2 are SQVTM and ANQGSEA. V was pared by 4 bases and J by 3 bases, with 1 base of the junction left unmatched. The CDR3 here is CSVGQGYTGELFF. The DNA for the CDR3 is TGCAGCGTTGGACAGGGGTACACCGGGGAGCTGTTTTTT.

The J gene is TRBJ2-5, the V gene TRBV6-2 or TRBV6-3, with D possibly being TRBD2 (6 bases). The V end was cut by 6 bases, the J end by 3 bases, with 20 bases between. There are 16 residues in the CDR3. CDR1 is MNHEY, CDR2 SVGEGT, per germline. The CDR3 bases are TGTGCCAGCAGGAAAGGCTCGGGAGCCCAGGAAGAGACCCAGTACTTC. Protein sequence: CASRKGSGAQEETQYF.

The V gene is TRBV7-6, the J gene TRBJ2-7; 7 bases are a match to TRBD2. The closer fit of TRBJ2-1 to the DNA end suggests the J call may be wrong. The germline V gene has CDR1 SGHVS and CDR2 FNYEAQ. The CDR3 has 17 residues. CDR3 sequence (DNA): TGTGCCAGCAGCTTAGAAAGCGGGGACCATAGCTCCTACGAGCAGTTCTTC. It translates to CASSLESGDHSSYEQFF.

The V and J genes are TRBV4-1 and TRBJ2-2, with 10 bases lining up with TRBD2. Germline assignment: CDR1 MGHRA and CDR2 YSYEKL. The J segment lost 9 bases and the V segment lost 1 base, leaving 14 bases of the junction unmatched. The CDR3 totals 18 residues. Written as DNA, the CDR3 is TGCGCCAGCAGCCAAGTCAGCACAGCGGGGGGGGTAGGAAGGGAGCTGTTTTTT. Its translation: CASSQVSTAGGVGRELFF.

The CDR3 DNA sequence: TGTGCCAGCAGCTTGGACGGAGGCCTATCCTACAATGAGCAGTACTTC. Translation: CASSLDGGLSYNEQYF. This chain connects TRBV11-2 to TRBJ2-1, with D possibly TRBD2 on 5 matching bases. With the DNA end fitting TRBJ2-7 better, the J assignment may be wrong. CDR3 length: 16 residues. Per the germline V gene, CDR1 is SGHAT and CDR2 is FQNNGV.

The J gene is TRBJ2-7, the V gene TRBV5-1, with 8 bases matching TRBD2. Per germline, CDR1 SGHRS and CDR2 YFSETQ. V lost 3 bases to trimming and J lost 1 base; unmatched junction nucleotides: 9. The CDR3 loop spans 16 amino acids. The CDR3 loop is CASSSFAGGYSYEQYF. CDR3 in DNA: TGCGCCAGCAGCTCGTTTGCGGGGGGTTATTCCTACGAGCAGTACTTC. The full variable domain, in which reference TRBV5-1 and TRBJ2-7 provide the parts outside the CDR3, is KAGVTQTPRYLIKTRGQQVTLSCSPISGHRSVSWYQQTPGQGLQFLFEYFSETQRNKGNFPGRFSGRQFSNSRSEMNVSTLELGDSALYLCASSSFAGGYSYEQYFGPGTRLTVT.

The V and J genes are TRBV28 and TRBJ1-2, with a possible D match to TRBD1 (5 bases). This CDR3 comprises 14 residues. V dropped 4 bases and J dropped 8 bases, with 17 bases sitting between them. Germline-derived CDR1 and CDR2 are MDHEN and SYDVKM. The DNA of the CDR3 is TGTGCCAGCAGTTGGGGCAGGGCCGTCGGGGGCTACACCTTC. Translation: CASSWGRAVGGYTF.

The V and J genes are TRBV5-5 and TRBJ2-7; D gene uncertain. Trimming took off 0 bases at V and 3 bases at J, with 16 bases between the two ends. Looked up from germline, CDR1 is SGHKS and CDR2 is YYEKEE (reference sequence). This CDR3 comprises 16 residues. The CDR3 sequence: CASSLAPEVPLYEQYF. The CDR3 coding sequence is TGTGCCAGCAGCTTGGCCCCTGAGGTTCCACTCTACGAGCAGTACTTC. Full variable domain (rest looked up from reference TRBV5-5 and TRBJ2-7): DAGVTQSPTHLIKTRGQQVTLRCSPISGHKSVSWYQQVLGQGPQFIFQYYEKEERGRGNFPDRFSARQFPNYSSELNVNALLLGDSALYLCASSLAPEVPLYEQYFGPGTRLTVT.